The entry below describes one TCR beta chain. Its antigen is currently unknown. These data belong to a study of T cells in Graves' hyperthyroidism and ophthalmopathy. Points from the study as a whole: Ophthalmopathy cases were set apart from stable hyperthyroidism by a 13 V-J model.

Trimming removed 6 bases from V and 5 bases from J; junction bases left unmatched: 10. CDR3 length equals 15 residues. Per the germline V gene, CDR1 is MNHNS and CDR2 is SASEGT. TCR beta CDR3 regions were amplified from RNA transcripts. First-round RT-PCR with HTBI primers amplified the TCR CDR3 region. TCRdb processed the multiplex PCR reads anew with MiXCR; each CDR3 protein has one entry. Here the sample spans about 640,000 distinct CDR3 sequences, less than 25% being singletons. Sequenced input: blood. The TCR originated in a man between 25 and 39 years old with Graves' ophthalmopathy. The chain links TRBV6-1 to TRBJ2-5, with 9 bases identical to TRBD1. CDR3 sequence reads: CASRNRDRVSETQYF. In DNA form, the CDR3 reads TGTGCCAGCAGGAACCGGGACAGGGTATCGGAGACCCAGTACTTC.